Given below is one T cell receptor (beta chain) in context. The antigen is unknown. These data originate in a study of shared clonotypes between healthy human individuals. Background on the study: Three CD4 naive, three CD4 memory, two CD8 naive and one CD8 memory plate were used per donor. Study outcomes and limitations: Sampling involved blood alone; tissue repertoires likely differ. Clonotypes shared by all four sorted-subset donors had higher generation probabilities than non-shared clonotypes. Incomplete sequencing of sorted subsets was indicated by rarefaction despite large depth.

Naive CD8 cells, CD45RO-negative and positively selected for CCR7, excluded terminally differentiated effector memory CD45RA+ cells. Clones were read by immunoSEQ multiplex PCR, and TCRdb kept only the in-frame ones, dropping some. The sample consists of millions of clones, roughly 91% of them appearing once. V lost 3 bases, J lost 8 bases, and 16 bases lay in between. CDR1 is MDHEN and CDR2 is SYDVKM in the germline V gene. The CDR3 extends over 14 amino acids. The chain carries TRBV28 and TRBJ1-2; no clear D gene. This receptor was identified in a man between 18 and 29 years old in good health. Some clones in this sample may be carry-over from other donors' samples. Sample: naive CD8+ T cells from PBMCs. The CDR3 reads CASSFGEGSGGYTF. CDR3 sequence (DNA): TGTGCCAGCAGTTTTGGGGAGGGAAGTGGCGGCTACACCTTC.